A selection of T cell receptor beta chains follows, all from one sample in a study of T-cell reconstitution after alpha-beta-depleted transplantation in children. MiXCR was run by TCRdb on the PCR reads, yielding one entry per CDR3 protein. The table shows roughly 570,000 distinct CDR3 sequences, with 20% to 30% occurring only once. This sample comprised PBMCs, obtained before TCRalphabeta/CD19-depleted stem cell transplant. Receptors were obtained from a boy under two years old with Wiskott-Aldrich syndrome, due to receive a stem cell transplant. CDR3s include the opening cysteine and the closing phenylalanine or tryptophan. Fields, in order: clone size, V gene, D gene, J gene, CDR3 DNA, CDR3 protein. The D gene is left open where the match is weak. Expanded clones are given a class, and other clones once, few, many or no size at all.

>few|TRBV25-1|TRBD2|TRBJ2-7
TGTGCCAGTGCAGGACTAGCGGCCTACGAGCAGTACTTC
CASAGLAAYEQYF
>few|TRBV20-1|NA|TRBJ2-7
TGCAGTGCCACTCGGGGGTTTCTCTACGAGCAGTACTTC
CSATRGFLYEQYF
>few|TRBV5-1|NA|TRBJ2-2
TGCGCCAGCAGCTTGTCTGCAGGGAACACCGGGGAGCTGTTTTTT
CASSLSAGNTGELFF
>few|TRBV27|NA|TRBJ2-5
TGTGCCAGCAGTTTATCGGGGGCCGCCCTGGAGACCCAGTACTTC
CASSLSGAALETQYF
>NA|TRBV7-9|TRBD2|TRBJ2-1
TGTGCCAGCAGCCGACGGACTAGCGAGTACAATGAGCAGTTCTTC
CASSRRTSEYNEQFF
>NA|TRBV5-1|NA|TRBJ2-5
TGCGCCAGCAGCTTCACCAGGTCGAAAGAGACCCAGTACTTC
CASSFTRSKETQYF
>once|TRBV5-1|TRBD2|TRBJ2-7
TGCGCCAGCAGCACCCGGACTAGCGAATACGAGCAGTACTTC
CASSTRTSEYEQYF
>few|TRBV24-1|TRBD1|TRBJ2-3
TGTGCCACCAGTCCCGGACAGGGCACAGATACGCAGTATTTT
CATSPGQGTDTQYF
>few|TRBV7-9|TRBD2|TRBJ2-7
TGTGCCAGCAGCCCGGCTTCGGGAGGGCCTAACGAGCAGTACTTC
CASSPASGGPNEQYF
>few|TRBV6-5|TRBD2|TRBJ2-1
TGTGCCAGCACCCGGGAGGCTGATGACAATGAGCAGTTCTTC
CASTREADDNEQFF
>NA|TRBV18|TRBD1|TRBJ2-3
TGTGCCAGCTCACCACTCACAGGGGGAAGCACAGATACGCAGTATTTT
CASSPLTGGSTDTQYF
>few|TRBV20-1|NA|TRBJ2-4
TGCAGTGCCCAGAGCTCAGACTCCCCGCAGTACTTC
CSAQSSDSPQYF
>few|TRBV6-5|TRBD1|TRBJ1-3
TGTGCCAGCAGTTACTCCCAGGGGGCTGGAAACACCATATATTTT
CASSYSQGAGNTIYF
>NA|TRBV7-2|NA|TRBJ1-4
TGTGCCAGCAGCGACGGACGGAATGAAAAACTGTTTTTT
CASSDGRNEKLFF
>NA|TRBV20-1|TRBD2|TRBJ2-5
TGCAGTGCTAGTAGGACTAGCGGGAGCCTTGAGACCCAGTACTTC
CSASRTSGSLETQYF
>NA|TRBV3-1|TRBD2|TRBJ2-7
TGTGCCAGCAGCCAACAGAGGGGCCTAGCGGGAGTTCGAAACTACGAGCAGTACTTC
CASSQQRGLAGVRNYEQYF
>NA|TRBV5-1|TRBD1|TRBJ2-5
TGCGCCAGCAGCCCCACTGGACAGGGCTTTTCCAGAGAGACCCAGTACTTC
CASSPTGQGFSRETQYF
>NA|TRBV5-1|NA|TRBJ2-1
TGCGCCAGCAGCTTTAAACGGGATAGCAATGAGCAGTTCTTC
CASSFKRDSNEQFF
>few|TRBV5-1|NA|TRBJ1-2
TGCGCCAGCAGCTTGGAGGTCGGCGGCTACACCTTC
CASSLEVGGYTF
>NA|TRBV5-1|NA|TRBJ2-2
TGCGCCAGCAGCCTTCTCAGGGGCACCGGGGAGCTGTTTTTT
CASSLLRGTGELFF
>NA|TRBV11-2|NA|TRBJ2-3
TGTGCCAGCAGCTCACTGAGCACTAGCACAGATACGCAGTATTTT
CASSSLSTSTDTQYF
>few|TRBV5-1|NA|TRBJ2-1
TGCGCCAGCAGCTTGGCTCTTAGGGGAGATGAGCAGTTCTTC
CASSLALRGDEQFF
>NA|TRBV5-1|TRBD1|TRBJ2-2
TGCGCCAGCAGCTACAACAGGGGGACCGGGGAGCTGTTTTTT
CASSYNRGTGELFF
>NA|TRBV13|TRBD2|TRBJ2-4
TGTGCCAGCAGCTTAGGAGCCGGGACTAAGGACTTC
CASSLGAGTKDF
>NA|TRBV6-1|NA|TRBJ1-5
TGTGCCAGCAGTATGGGGAGCAATCAGCCCCAGCATTTT
CASSMGSNQPQHF
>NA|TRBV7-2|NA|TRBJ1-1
TGTGCCAGCAGGGGGGGACATCTTATTGAAGCTTTCTTT
CASRGGHLIEAFF
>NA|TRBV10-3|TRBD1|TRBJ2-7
TGTGCCATCAGACAGGGGCCACGCTCCTACGAGCAGTACTTC
CAIRQGPRSYEQYF
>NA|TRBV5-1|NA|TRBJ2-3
TGCGCCAGCAGCGGACAAATAGGCACAGATACGCAGTATTTT
CASSGQIGTDTQYF
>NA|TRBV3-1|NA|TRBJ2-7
TGTGCCAGCGGCCGCTTCGGAGGGACTGAAGAGCAGTACTTC
CASGRFGGTEEQYF
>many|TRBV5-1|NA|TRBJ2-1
TGCGCCAGCAGCTTGGACCAGGGGCGGATTTACAATGAGCAGTTCTTC
CASSLDQGRIYNEQFF
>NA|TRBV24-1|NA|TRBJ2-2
TGTGCCACCAGTGATCCCGGACGAGCGTTAGGCGCCGGGGAGCTGTTTTTT
CATSDPGRALGAGELFF
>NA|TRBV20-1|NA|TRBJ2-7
TGCAGTGCCTCCATGACAGTCTCCTACGAGCAGTACTTC
CSASMTVSYEQYF
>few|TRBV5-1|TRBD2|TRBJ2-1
TGCGCCAGCTGTCGGGAGGGCCTCCCCAATGAGCAGTTCTTC
CASCREGLPNEQFF
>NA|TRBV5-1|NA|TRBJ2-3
TGCGCCAGCAGCTTGGTATCCTACACAGATACGCAGTATTTT
CASSLVSYTDTQYF
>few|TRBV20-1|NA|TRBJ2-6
TGCAGTGCTCCCCAGGGTGCAACTGGGGCCAACGTCCTGACTTTC
CSAPQGATGANVLTF
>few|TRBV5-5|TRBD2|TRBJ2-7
TGTGCCAGCAGTATGGCTAGCGGGGACTTCGGGCAGTACTTC
CASSMASGDFGQYF
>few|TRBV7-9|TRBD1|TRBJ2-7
TGTGCCAGCAGCTTCCCGGGACAGGTATACGAGCAGTACTTC
CASSFPGQVYEQYF
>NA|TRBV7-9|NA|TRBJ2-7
TGTGCCAGCAGCTTGACTGGTGTGGGATACGAGCAGTACTTC
CASSLTGVGYEQYF
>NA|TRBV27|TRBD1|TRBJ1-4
TGTGCCAGCAGACAAGGGACAGAACCTAATGAAAAACTGTTTTTT
CASRQGTEPNEKLFF
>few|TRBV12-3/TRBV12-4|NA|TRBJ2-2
TGTGCCAGCACGTCTAGCGCAACCGGGGAGCTGTTTTTT
CASTSSATGELFF
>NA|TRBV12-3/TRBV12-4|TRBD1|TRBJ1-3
TGTGCCAGCAGATCCGACAGGGTTTCTGGAAACACCATATATTTT
CASRSDRVSGNTIYF
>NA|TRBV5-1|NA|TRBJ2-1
TGCGCCAGCAGCTTCGGGGGAGACGGTGAGCAGTTCTTC
CASSFGGDGEQFF